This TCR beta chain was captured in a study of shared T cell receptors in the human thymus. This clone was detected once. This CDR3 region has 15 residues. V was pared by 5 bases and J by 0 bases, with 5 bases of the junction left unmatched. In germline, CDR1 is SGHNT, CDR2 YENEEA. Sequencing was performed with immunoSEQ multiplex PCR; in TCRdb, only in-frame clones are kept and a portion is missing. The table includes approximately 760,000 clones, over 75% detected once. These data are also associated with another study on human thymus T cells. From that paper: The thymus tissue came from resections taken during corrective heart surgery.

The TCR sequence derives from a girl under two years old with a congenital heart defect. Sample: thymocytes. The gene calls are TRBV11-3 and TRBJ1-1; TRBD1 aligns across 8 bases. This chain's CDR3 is CASSADRGMNTEAFF. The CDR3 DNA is TGTGCCAGCAGCGCCGACAGGGGCATGAACACTGAAGCTTTCTTT.